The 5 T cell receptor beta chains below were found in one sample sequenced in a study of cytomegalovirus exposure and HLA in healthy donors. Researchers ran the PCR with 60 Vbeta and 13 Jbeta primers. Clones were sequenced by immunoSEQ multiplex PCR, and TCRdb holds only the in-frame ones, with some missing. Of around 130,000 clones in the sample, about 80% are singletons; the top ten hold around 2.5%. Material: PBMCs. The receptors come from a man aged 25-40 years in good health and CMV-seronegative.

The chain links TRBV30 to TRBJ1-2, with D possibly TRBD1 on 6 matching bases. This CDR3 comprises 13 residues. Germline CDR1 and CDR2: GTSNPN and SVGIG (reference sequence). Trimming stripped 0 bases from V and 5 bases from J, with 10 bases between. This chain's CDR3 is CAWSVGRGYGYTF. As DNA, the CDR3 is TGTGCCTGGAGTGTGGGCAGGGGATATGGCTACACCTTC.

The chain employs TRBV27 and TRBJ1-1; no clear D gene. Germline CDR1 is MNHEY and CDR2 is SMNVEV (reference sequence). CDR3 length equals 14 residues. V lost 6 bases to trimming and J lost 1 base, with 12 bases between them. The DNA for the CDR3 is TGTGCCAGCAGATCGTGGGCCTCGAACACTGAAGCTTTCTTT. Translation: CASRSWASNTEAFF.

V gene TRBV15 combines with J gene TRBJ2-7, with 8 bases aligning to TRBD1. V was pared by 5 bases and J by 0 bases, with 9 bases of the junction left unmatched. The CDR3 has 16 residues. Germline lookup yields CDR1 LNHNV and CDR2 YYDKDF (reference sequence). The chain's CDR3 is CATSPRGRIHSYEQYF. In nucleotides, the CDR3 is TGTGCCACCAGCCCCAGGGGGCGGATCCACTCCTACGAGCAGTACTTC.

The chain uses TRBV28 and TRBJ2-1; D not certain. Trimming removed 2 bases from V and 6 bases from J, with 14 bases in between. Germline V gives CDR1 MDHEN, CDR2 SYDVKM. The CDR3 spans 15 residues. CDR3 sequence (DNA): TGTGCCAGCAGTTTAACTAAACCGGAGCGCAATGAGCAGTTCTTC. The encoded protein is CASSLTKPERNEQFF. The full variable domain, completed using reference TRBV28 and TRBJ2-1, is DVKVTQSSRYLVKRTGEKVFLECVQDMDHENMFWYRQDPGLGLRLIYFSYDVKMKEKGDIPEGYSVSREKKERFSLILESASTNQTSMYLCASSLTKPERNEQFFGPGTRLTVL.

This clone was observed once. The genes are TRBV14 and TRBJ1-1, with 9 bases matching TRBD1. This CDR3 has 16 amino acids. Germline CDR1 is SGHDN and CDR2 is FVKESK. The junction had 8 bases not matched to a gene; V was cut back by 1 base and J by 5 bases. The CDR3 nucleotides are TGTGCCAGCAGCCAAGTGTCCGGGACAGGGCGGACTGAAGCTTTCTTT. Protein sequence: CASSQVSGTGRTEAFF.